The rows below give T cell receptor beta chains drawn from one sample of a study of blood T cells in healthy people across ages. TCRdb re-called the 5' RACE reads through MiXCR, storing one row per CDR3 protein. The sample holds some 700,000 distinct CDR3 sequences, about 24% seen once. The sample consisted of blood. These receptors were taken from a man between 65 and 85 years old in good health. Each CDR3 is given with its conserved first and last residue. D genes are given only for firm matches. A row's size may be missing; if present it is once, few, many or a size class.

J gene | D gene | V gene | clone size | CDR3 protein | CDR3 DNA
TRBJ1-4 | . | TRBV7-9 | many | CASSLAGSEKLFF | TGTGCCAGCAGTTTGGCAGGGAGTGAAAAACTGTTTTTT
TRBJ2-2 | . | TRBV9 | . | CASSVEGRTAGELFF | TGTGCCAGCAGCGTAGAGGGTCGGACCGCCGGGGAGCTGTTTTTT
TRBJ2-1 | . | TRBV11-2 | few | CASSLIPLNYNEQFF | TGTGCCAGCAGCCTAATCCCGCTGAATTACAATGAGCAGTTCTTC
TRBJ1-2 | TRBD1 | TRBV5-1 | many | CASSSIDRGENGYTF | TGCGCCAGCAGCTCAATAGACAGGGGTGAAAATGGCTACACCTTC
TRBJ1-2 | . | TRBV28 | . | CTSSGGGTRGYTF | TGTACCAGCAGTGGGGGGGGGACTCGTGGCTACACCTTC
TRBJ2-3 | TRBD2 | TRBV7-2 | . | CASSLAGVTTDTQYF | TGTGCCAGCAGCCTAGCGGGAGTAACCACAGATACGCAGTATTTT
TRBJ2-4 | . | TRBV5-1 | many | CASSLGWGDIQYF | TGCGCCAGCAGCTTGGGCTGGGGGGACATTCAGTACTTC
TRBJ2-5 | TRBD2 | TRBV6-1 | few | CASSVLAGQETQYF | TGTGCCAGCAGTGTTCTAGCGGGGCAAGAGACCCAGTACTTC
TRBJ2-7 | . | TRBV27 | few | CASMDSTASHEQYF | TGTGCCAGCATGGACTCCACGGCGTCACACGAGCAGTACTTC
TRBJ2-3 | TRBD2 | TRBV2 | . | CASRRLAGGLDTQYF | TGTGCCAGCAGGAGACTAGCGGGAGGGCTCGATACGCAGTATTTT
TRBJ2-3 | . | TRBV5-1 | . | CASSLQLAGATNQASTDTQYF | TGCGCCAGCAGCTTGCAGTTGGCGGGGGCTACAAACCAGGCTAGCACAGATACGCAGTATTTT
TRBJ2-7 | TRBD1 | TRBV6-2/TRBV6-3 | . | CASSLSGQGDYEQYF | TGTGCCAGCAGTTTATCGGGACAGGGAGATTACGAGCAGTACTTC
TRBJ2-7 | . | TRBV5-1 | few | CASSLGGVGDEQYF | TGCGCCAGCAGCTTGGGGGGTGTTGGAGACGAGCAGTACTTC
TRBJ1-2 | . | TRBV6-6 | few | CASSYWLGYTF | TGTGCCAGCAGTTACTGGCTTGGCTACACCTTC
TRBJ1-5 | . | TRBV21-1 | few | CASSPTQGQTNQPQHF | TGTGCCAGCAGCCCCACACAGGGACAGACAAATCAGCCCCAGCATTTT
TRBJ1-1 | . | TRBV12-3/TRBV12-4 | . | CASSSLPAVRANSEAFF | TGTGCCAGCAGTTCCCTCCCTGCTGTAAGGGCGAATAGTGAAGCTTTCTTT
TRBJ2-1 | TRBD1 | TRBV7-9 | few | CASSSPDRAYNEQFF | TGTGCCAGCAGCTCGCCGGACAGGGCTTACAATGAGCAGTTCTTC
TRBJ1-1 | . | TRBV7-2 | . | CASRQTPNTEAFF | TGTGCCAGCAGACAAACACCAAACACTGAAGCTTTCTTT
TRBJ2-1 | . | TRBV20-1 | . | CSARERRQYNEQFF | TGCAGTGCTAGAGAGAGGAGACAGTACAATGAGCAGTTCTTC
TRBJ2-5 | . | TRBV6-5 | few | CASSTGHAVETQYF | TGTGCCAGCAGCACGGGACATGCGGTAGAGACCCAGTACTTC
TRBJ2-7 | . | TRBV9 | once | CASSVGVSGQREQYF | TGTGCCAGCAGCGTAGGAGTTTCCGGCCAAAGGGAGCAGTACTTC
TRBJ2-3 | . | TRBV12-3/TRBV12-4 | few | CASSQRRMQDTQYF | TGTGCCAGCAGCCAGAGACGGATGCAGGATACGCAGTATTTT
TRBJ1-2 | . | TRBV20-1 | . | CSAPRDGFNYGYTF | TGCAGTGCTCCGAGAGACGGGTTTAACTATGGCTACACCTTC
TRBJ2-1 | . | TRBV2 | few | CASFEGGSGEQFF | TGTGCCAGCTTCGAGGGAGGCTCGGGCGAGCAGTTCTTC
TRBJ1-1 | . | TRBV2 | . | CASREQLNTEAFF | TGTGCCAGCAGGGAGCAGCTGAACACTGAAGCTTTCTTT
TRBJ2-7 | . | TRBV5-1 | few | CASSLNSVGSEQYF | TGCGCCAGCAGCTTGAATAGTGTTGGGAGCGAGCAGTACTTC
TRBJ2-5 | . | TRBV11-2 | . | CASSLGGYRQETQYF | TGTGCCAGCAGCTTAGGAGGGTACCGACAAGAGACCCAGTACTTC
TRBJ1-2 | . | TRBV15 | few | CATSDAAQPYTF | TGTGCCACCAGTGACGCGGCGCAACCCTACACCTTC
TRBJ1-1 | . | TRBV29-1 | few | CSILANTGAEAFF | TGCAGCATCCTGGCGAATACGGGCGCTGAAGCTTTCTTT
TRBJ2-1 | . | TRBV3-1 | many | CASSPDLSAEQFF | TGTGCCAGCAGCCCGGACCTATCGGCCGAGCAGTTCTTC
TRBJ2-5 | . | TRBV20-1 | few | CSAAPTSRETQYF | TGCAGTGCTGCTCCGACCAGCCGAGAGACCCAGTACTTC
TRBJ1-4 | . | TRBV2 | few | CASRVLVDEKLFF | TGTGCCAGCCGGGTCTTAGTAGATGAAAAACTGTTTTTT
TRBJ1-2 | . | TRBV6-1 | . | CASRAGRPVSLGYTF | TGTGCCAGCAGAGCCGGACGACCCGTTTCCCTCGGCTACACCTTC
TRBJ1-4 | . | TRBV6-5 | few | CASSPFPGGLEKLFF | TGTGCCAGCAGTCCCTTCCCCGGGGGGCTTGAAAAACTGTTTTTT
TRBJ1-4 | . | TRBV6-6 | few | CASRDDQKANEKLFF | TGTGCCAGCAGGGACGATCAGAAAGCTAATGAAAAACTGTTTTTT
TRBJ2-5 | TRBD2 | TRBV7-8 | once | CASSLRAGGWETQYF | TGTGCCAGCAGCTTACGAGCGGGGGGGTGGGAGACCCAGTACTTC
TRBJ2-2 | . | TRBV11-2 | many | CASSTARAKTGELFF | TGTGCCAGCAGCACCGCCCGGGCAAAGACCGGGGAGCTGTTTTTT
TRBJ2-5 | . | TRBV20-1 | few | CSAPTAFGTQYF | TGCAGTGCCCCTACAGCCTTCGGGACCCAGTACTTC
TRBJ2-3 | . | TRBV12-3/TRBV12-4 | few | CASSPRPPTDTQYF | TGTGCCAGCAGCCCACGCCCCCCGACAGATACGCAGTATTTT
TRBJ2-4 | TRBD1 | TRBV6-2/TRBV6-3 | few | CASRRQGAKNIQYF | TGTGCCAGCAGGCGACAGGGGGCCAAAAACATTCAGTACTTC
TRBJ2-7 | . | TRBV12-3/TRBV12-4 | . | CASSFGFSYEQYF | TGTGCCAGCAGTTTTGGGTTTTCCTACGAGCAGTACTTC
TRBJ2-5 | . | TRBV28 | once | CASNREGGRETQYF | TGTGCCAGCAACCGAGAGGGGGGAAGAGAGACCCAGTACTTC